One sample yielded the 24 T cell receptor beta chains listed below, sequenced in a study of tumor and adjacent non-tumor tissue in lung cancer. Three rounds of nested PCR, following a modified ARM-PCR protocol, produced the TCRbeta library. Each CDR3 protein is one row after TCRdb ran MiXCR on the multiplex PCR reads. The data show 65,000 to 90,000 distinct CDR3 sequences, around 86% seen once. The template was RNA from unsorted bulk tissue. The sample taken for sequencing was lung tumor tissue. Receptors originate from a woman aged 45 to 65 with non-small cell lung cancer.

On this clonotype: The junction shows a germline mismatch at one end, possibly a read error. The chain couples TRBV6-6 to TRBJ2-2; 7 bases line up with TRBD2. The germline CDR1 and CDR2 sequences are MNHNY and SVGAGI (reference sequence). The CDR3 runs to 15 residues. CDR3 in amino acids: CASSWTRPNTWELFF. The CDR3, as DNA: TGTGCCAGCAGTTGGACTAGGCCCAACACCTGGGAGCTGTTCTTT.

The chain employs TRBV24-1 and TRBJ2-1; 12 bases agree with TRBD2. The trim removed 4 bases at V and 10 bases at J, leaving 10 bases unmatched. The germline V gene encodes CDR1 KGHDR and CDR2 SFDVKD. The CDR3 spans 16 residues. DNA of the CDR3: TGTGCCACCAGTGACCGACTAGCGGGAGAGTCGAAAGAGCAGTTCTTC. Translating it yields CATSDRLAGESKEQFF.

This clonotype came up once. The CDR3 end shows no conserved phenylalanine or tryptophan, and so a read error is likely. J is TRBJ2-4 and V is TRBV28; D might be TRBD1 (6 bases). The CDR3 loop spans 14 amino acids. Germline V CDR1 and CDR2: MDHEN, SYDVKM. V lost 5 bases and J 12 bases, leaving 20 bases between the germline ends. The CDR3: CASSKEGARDNQYL. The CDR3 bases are TGTGCCAGCAGTAAAGAAGGGGCGAGGGACAATCAGTACCTC.

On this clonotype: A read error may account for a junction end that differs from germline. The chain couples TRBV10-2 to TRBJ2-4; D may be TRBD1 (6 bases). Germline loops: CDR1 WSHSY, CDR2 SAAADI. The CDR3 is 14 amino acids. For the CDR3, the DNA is TGCGCCAGCATAAGCAGGGGTTTAGGAGACATTCATTACTTC. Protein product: CASISRGLGDIHYF.

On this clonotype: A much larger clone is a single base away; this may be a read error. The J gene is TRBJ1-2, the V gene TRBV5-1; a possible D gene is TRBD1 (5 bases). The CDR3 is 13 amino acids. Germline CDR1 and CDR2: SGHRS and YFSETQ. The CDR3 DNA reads TGCACCAGCAGTTCGGACAACGGACGGGGCTACACCTTC. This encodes CTSSSDNGRGYTF.

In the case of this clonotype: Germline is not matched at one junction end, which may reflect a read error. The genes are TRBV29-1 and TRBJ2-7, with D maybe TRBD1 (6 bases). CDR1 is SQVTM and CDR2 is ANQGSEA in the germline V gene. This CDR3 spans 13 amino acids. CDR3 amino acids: CSTHGRGPYKQYF. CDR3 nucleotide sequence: TGTAGCACCCATGGCAGGGGTCCCTACAAGCAGTACTTC.

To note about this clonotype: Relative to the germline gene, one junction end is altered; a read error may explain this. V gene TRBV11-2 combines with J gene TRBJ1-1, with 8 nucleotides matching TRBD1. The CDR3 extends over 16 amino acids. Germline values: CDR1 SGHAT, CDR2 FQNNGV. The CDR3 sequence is CVSRSRTGLMNTESFF. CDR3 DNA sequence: TGTGTCAGCAGATCCCGGACAGGGCTCATGAACACTGAATCTTTCTTT.

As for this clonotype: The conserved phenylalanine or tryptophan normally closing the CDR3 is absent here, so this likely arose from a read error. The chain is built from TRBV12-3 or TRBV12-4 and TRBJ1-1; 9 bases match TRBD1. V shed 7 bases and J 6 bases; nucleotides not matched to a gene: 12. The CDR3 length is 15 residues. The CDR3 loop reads CASIQWGQGNPEAFS. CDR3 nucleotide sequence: TGTGCCAGCATCCAATGGGGACAGGGTAACCCTGAAGCTTTCTCT.

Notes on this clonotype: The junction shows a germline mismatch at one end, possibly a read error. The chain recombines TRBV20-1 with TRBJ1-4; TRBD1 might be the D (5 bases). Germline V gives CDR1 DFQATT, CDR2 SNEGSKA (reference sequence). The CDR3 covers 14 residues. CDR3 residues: CRASLQEAGEKLFF. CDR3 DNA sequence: TGCAGAGCTAGCTTACAGGAGGCGGGAGAAAAACTGTTTTTT.

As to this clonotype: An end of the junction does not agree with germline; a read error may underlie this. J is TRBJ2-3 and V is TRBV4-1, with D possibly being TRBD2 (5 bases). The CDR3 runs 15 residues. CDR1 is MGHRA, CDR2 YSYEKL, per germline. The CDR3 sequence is CASSQVISSTDTRYF. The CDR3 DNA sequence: TGCGCCAGCAGCCAAGTGATCTCTAGCACAGATACGCGGTATTTT.

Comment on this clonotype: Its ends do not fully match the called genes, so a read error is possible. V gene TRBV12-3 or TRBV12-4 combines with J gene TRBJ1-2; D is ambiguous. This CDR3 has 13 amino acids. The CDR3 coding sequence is TGTGCTAGCAATTTTCAGCATGCGGCTGGCTACACCTTC. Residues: CASNFQHAAGYTF.

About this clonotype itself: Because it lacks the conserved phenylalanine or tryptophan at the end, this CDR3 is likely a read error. CDR3 protein: CASSLDRESNEQFL. The CDR3 nucleotides are TGCGCCAGCAGCCTGGACAGGGAAAGCAATGAGCAGTTCTTA. This rearrangement joins TRBV10-1 to TRBJ2-1; 8 bases are a match to TRBD1. This CDR3 has 14 amino acids. J was trimmed by 6 bases and V by 6 bases; bases with no gene match: 7. Per the germline V gene, CDR1 is WNHNN and CDR2 is SYGVQD (reference sequence).

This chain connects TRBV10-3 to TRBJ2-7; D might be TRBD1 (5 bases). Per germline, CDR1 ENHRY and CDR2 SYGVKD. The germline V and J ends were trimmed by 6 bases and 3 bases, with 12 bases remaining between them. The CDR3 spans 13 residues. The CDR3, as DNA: TGTGCCATCAGCAAGACAGATTTCTACGAGCAGTACTTC. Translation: CAISKTDFYEQYF.

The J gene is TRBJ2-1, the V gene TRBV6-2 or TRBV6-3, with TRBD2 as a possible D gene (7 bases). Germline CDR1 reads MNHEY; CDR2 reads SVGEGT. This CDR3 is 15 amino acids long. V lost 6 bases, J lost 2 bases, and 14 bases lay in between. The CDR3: CASREGGRAYNEQFF. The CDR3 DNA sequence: TGTGCCAGCAGGGAGGGGGGGAGGGCCTACAATGAGCAGTTCTTC.

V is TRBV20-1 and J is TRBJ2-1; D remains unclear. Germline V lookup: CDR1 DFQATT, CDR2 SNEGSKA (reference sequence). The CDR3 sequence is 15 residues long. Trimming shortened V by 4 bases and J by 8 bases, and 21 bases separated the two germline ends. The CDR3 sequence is CSANSSLGNGYEQFF. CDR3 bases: TGCAGTGCTAATAGTAGCCTAGGGAATGGCTATGAGCAGTTCTTC.

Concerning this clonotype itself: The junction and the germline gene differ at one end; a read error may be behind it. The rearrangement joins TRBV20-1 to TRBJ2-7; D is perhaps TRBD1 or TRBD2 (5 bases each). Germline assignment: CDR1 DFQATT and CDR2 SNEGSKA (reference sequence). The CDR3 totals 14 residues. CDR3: CNARASGQPYEQYF. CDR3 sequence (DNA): TGCAATGCTAGAGCGTCGGGGCAGCCCTACGAGCAGTACTTC.

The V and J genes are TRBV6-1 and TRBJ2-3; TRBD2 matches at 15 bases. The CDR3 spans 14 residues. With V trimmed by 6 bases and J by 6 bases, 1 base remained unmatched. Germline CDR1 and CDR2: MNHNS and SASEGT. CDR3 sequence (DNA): TGTGCCAGCAGAGGGACTAGCGGGAGGGATACGCAGTATTTT. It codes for CASRGTSGRDTQYF.

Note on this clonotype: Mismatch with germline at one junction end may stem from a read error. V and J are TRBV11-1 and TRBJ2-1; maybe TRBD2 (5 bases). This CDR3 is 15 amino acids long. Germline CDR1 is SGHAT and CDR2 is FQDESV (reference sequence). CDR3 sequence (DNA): TGTGCCAGTAGCTTAGGGTGGGAGACCTACATTGAGCCGTTCTTC. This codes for CASSLGWETYIEPFF.

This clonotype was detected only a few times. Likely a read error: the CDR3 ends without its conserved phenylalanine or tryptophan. The CDR3 is CASSYSPGANGQFY. The CDR3 DNA reads TGTGCCAGCAGTTATTCCCCCGGGGCCAATGGGCAGTTCTAC. The chain links TRBV6-5 to TRBJ2-1; D assignment may be TRBD1 or TRBD2 (5 bases each). This CDR3 has 14 residues. The germline CDR1 and CDR2 sequences are MNHEY and SVGAGI.

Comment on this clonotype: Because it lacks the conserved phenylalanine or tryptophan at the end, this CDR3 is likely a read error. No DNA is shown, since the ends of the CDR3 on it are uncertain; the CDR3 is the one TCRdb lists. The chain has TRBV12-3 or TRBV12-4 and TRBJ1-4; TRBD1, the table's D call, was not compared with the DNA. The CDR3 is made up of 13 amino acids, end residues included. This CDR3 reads CASSRTVSEKVFY.

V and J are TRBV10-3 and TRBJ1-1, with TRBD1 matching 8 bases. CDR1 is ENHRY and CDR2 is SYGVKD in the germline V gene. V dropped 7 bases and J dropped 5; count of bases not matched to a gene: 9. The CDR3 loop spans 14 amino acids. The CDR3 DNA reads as TGTGCCATCAAGAGGACAGGGAGACTGACTGAAGCTTTCTTT. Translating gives CAIKRTGRLTEAFF.

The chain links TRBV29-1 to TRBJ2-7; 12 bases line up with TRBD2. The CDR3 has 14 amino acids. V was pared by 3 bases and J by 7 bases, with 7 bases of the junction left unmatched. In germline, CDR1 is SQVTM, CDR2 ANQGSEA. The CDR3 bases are TGCAGCGTTGACCTAGCGGGAGGGCCGGGGGAGCAGTACTTC. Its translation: CSVDLAGGPGEQYF.

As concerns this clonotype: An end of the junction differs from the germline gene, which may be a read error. The CDR3 sequence is CDSSFGSKGTEASF. The CDR3 nucleotides read TGTGACAGCAGTTTCGGAAGTAAGGGCACTGAAGCTTCCTTT. The rearrangement joins TRBV11-2 to TRBJ1-1; D is ambiguous. The germline gives CDR1 SGHAT, CDR2 FQNNGV. The CDR3 extends over 14 amino acids.

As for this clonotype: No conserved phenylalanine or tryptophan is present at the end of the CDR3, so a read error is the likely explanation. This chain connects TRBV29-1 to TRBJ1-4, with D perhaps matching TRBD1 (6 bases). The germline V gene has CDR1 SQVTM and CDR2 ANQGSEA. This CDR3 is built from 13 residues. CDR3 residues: CSVEATGKENLFL. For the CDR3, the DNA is TGCAGCGTTGAAGCCACAGGGAAAGAAAATCTGTTTTTA.